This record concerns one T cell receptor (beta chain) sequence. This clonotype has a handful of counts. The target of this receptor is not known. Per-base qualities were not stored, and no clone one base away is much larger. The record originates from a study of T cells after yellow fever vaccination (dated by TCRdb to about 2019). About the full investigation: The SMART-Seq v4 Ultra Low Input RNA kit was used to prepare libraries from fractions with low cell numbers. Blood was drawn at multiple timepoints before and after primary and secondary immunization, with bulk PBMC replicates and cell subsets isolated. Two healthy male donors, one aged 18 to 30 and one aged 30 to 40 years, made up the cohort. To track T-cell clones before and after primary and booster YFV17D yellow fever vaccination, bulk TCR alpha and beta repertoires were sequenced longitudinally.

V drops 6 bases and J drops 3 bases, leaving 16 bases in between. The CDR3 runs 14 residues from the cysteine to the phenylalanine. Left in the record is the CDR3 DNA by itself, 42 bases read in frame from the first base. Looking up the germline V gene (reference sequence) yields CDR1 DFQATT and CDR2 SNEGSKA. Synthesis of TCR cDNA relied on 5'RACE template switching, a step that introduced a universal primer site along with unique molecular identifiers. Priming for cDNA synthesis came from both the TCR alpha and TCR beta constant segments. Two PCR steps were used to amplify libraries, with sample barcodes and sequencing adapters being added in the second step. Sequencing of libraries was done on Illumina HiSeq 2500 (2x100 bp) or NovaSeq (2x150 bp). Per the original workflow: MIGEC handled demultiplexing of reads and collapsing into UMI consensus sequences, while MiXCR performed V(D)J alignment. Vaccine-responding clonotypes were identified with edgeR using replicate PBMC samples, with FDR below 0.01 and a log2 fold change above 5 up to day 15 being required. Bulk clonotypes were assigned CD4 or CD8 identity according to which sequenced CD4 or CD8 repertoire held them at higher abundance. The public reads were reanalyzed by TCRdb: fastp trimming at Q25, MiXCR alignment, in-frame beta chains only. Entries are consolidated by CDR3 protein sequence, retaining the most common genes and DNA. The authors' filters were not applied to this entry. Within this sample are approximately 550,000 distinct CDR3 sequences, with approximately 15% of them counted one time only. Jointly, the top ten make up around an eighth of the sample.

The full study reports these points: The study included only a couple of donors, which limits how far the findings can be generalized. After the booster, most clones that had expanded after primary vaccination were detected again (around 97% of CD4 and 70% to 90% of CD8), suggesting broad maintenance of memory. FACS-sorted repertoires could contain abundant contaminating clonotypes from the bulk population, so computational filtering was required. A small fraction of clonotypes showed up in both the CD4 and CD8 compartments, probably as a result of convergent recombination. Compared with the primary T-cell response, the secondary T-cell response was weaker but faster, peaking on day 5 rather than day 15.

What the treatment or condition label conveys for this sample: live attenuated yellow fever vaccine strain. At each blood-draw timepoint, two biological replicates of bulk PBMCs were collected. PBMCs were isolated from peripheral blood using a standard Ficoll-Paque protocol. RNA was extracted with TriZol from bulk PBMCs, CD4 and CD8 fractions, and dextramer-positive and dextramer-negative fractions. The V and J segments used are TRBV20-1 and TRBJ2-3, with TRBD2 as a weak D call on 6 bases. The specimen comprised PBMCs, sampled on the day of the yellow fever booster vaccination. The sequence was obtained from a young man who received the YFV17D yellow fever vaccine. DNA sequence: TGCAGTGCCCCCCCCGGGGGTAGGACAGATACGCAGTATTTT. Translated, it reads CSAPPGGRTDTQYF.